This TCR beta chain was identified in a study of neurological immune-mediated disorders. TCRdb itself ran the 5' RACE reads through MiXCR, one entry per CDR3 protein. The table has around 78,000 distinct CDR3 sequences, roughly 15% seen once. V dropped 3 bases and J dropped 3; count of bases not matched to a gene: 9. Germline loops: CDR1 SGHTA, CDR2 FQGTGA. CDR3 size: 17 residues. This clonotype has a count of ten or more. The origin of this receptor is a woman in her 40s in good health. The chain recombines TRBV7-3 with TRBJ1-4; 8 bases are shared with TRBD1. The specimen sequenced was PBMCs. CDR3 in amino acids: CASSFRTGYTANEKLFF. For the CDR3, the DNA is TGTGCCAGCAGCTTCCGGACAGGGTACACAGCTAATGAAAAACTGTTTTTT.